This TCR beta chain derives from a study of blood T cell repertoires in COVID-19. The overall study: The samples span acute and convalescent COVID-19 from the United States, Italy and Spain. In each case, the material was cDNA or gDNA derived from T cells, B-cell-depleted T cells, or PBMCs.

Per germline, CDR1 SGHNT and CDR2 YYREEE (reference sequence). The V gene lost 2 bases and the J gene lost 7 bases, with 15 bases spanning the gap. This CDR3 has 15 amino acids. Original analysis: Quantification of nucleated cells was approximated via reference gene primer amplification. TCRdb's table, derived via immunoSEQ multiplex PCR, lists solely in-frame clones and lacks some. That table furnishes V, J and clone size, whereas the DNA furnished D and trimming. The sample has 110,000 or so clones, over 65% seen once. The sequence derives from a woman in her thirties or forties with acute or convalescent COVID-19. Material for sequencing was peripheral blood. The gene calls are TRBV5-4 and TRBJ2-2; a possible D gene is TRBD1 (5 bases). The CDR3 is CASSFQGGHGGELFF. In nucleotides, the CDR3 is TGTGCCAGCAGCTTCCAGGGTGGTCACGGCGGGGAGCTGTTTTTT.